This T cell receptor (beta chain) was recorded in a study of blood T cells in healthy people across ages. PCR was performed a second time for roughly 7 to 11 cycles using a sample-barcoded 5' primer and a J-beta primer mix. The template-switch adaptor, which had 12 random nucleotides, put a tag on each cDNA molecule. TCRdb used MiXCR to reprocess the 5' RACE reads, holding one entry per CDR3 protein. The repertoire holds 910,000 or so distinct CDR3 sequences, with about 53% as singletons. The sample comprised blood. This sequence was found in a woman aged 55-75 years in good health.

The CDR3 sequence is CASSGRTGGGTDTQYF. CDR3 in DNA: TGTGCCAGCAGCGGTAGGACAGGTGGGGGGACAGATACGCAGTATTTT. The chain has TRBV7-2 and TRBJ2-3; tentative D call: TRBD1 (7 bases). This CDR3 has 16 amino acids. The V end was cut by 5 bases, the J end by 3 bases, with 18 bases between. CDR1 and CDR2 from the germline V gene are SGHTA and FQGNSA. Filled out from reference TRBV7-2 and TRBJ2-3, the complete variable domain reads GAGVSQSPSNKVTEKGKDVELRCDPISGHTALYWYRQSLGQGLEFLIYFQGNSAPDKSGLPSDRFSAERTGGSVSTLTIQRTQQEDSAVYLCASSGRTGGGTDTQYFGPGTRLTVL.